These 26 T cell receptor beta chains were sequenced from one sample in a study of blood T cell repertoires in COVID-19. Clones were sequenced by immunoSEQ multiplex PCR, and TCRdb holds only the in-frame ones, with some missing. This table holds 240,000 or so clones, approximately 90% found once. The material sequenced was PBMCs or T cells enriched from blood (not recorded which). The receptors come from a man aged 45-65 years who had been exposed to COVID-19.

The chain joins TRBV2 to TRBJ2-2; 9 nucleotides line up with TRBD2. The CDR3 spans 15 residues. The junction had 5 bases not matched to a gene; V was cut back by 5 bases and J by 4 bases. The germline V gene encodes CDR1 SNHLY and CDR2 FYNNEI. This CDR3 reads CASSLYSGSTGELFF. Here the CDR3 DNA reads TGTGCCAGCAGTCTATATAGCGGGAGCACCGGGGAGCTGTTTTTT. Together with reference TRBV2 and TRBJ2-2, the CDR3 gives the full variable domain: EPEVTQTPSHQVTQMGQEVILRCVPISNHLYFYWYRQILGQKVEFLVSFYNNEISEKSEIFDDQFSVERPDGSNFTLKIRSTKLEDSAMYFCASSLYSGSTGELFFGEGSRLTVL.

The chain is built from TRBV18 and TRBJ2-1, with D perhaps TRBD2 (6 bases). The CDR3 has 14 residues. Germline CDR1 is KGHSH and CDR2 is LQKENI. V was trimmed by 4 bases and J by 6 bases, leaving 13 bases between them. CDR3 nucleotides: TGTGCCAGCTCACTAGATGTAGCGGCCAATGAGCAGTTCTTC. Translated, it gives CASSLDVAANEQFF. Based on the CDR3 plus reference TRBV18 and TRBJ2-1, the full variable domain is NAGVMQNPRHLVRRRGQEARLRCSPMKGHSHVYWYRQLPEEGLKFMVYLQKENIIDESGMPKERFSAEFPKEGPSILRIQQVVRGDSAAYFCASSLDVAANEQFFGPGTRLTVL.

CDR3 coding DNA: TGTGCCAGCAGCTTTACATCCGGGACAGGGCACACCGGGGAGCTGTTTTTT. Translated, it gives CASSFTSGTGHTGELFF. V gene TRBV11-2 combines with J gene TRBJ2-2; 9 bases fit TRBD1. CDR3 size: 17 residues. The germline V gene has CDR1 SGHAT and CDR2 FQNNGV. V lost 3 bases and J lost 3; bases outside the gene matches: 8.

CDR3 sequence: CATSDQTVNYGYTF. In nucleotides, the CDR3 is TGTGCCACCAGTGACCAGACAGTTAACTATGGCTACACCTTC. The gene calls are TRBV24-1 and TRBJ1-2; TRBD1 might be the D (5 bases). With 4 bases removed from V and 1 base from J, the gap between germline ends came to 9 bases. The V gene's germline CDR1 is KGHDR and CDR2 SFDVKD. The CDR3 length is 14 residues.

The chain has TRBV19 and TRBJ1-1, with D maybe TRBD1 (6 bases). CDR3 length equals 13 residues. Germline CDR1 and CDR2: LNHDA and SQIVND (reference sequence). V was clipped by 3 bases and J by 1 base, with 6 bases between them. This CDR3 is CASSMGANTEAFF. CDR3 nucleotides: TGTGCCAGTAGTATGGGGGCGAACACTGAAGCTTTCTTT.

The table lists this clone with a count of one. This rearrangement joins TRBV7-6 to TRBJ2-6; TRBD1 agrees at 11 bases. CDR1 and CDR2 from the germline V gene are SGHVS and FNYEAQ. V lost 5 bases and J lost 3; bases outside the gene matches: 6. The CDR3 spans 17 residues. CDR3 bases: TGTGCCAGCAGCCAACGGACAGGGGGCAATGGGGCCAACGTCCTGACTTTC. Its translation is CASSQRTGGNGANVLTF.

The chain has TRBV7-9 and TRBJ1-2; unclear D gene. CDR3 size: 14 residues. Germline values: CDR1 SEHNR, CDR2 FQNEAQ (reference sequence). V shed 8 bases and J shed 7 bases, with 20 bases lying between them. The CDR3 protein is CASFELGGWGGYTF. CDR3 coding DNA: TGTGCCAGCTTCGAGCTCGGAGGGTGGGGTGGCTACACCTTC. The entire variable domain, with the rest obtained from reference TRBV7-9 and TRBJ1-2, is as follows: DTGVSQNPRHKITKRGQNVTFRCDPISEHNRLYWYRQTLGQGPEFLTYFQNEAQLEKSRLLSDRFSAERPKGSFSTLEIQRTEQGDSAMYLCASFELGGWGGYTFGSGTRLTVV.

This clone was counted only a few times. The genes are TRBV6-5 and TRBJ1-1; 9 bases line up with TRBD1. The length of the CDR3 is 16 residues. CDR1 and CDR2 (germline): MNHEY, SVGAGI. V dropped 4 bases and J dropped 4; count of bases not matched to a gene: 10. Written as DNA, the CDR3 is TGTGCCAGCAGTTTAACCGGGACAGGGCAGAGCACTGAAGCTTTCTTT. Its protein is CASSLTGTGQSTEAFF.

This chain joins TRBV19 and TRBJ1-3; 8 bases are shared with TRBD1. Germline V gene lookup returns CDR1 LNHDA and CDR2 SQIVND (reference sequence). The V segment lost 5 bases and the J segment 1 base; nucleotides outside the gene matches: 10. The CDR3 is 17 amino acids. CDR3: CASSGGQGDLSGNTIYF. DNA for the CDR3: TGTGCCAGTAGTGGCGGACAGGGCGACTTATCTGGAAACACCATATATTTT.

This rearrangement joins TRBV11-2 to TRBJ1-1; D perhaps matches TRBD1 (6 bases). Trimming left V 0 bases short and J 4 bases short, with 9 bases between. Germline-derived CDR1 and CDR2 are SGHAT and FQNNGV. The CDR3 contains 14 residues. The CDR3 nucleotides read TGTGCCAGCAGCTTAGATTCAGGGGCCACTGAAGCTTTCTTT. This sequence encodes CASSLDSGATEAFF. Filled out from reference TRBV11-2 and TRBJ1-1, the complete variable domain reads EAGVAQSPRYKIIEKRQSVAFWCNPISGHATLYWYQQILGQGPKLLIQFQNNGVVDDSQLPKDRFSAERLKGVDSTLKIQPAKLEDSAVYLCASSLDSGATEAFFGQGTRLTVV.

The CDR3 spells CASIGENTEAFF. As DNA, the CDR3 is TGTGCCAGCATAGGGGAGAACACTGAAGCTTTCTTT. V is TRBV11-1 and J is TRBJ1-1; possible D gene TRBD1, 5 bases. The CDR3 has 12 amino acids. Germline V lookup: CDR1 SGHAT, CDR2 FQDESV (reference sequence). Trimming cost V 7 bases and J 1 base, with 7 bases left between them. Based on the CDR3 plus reference TRBV11-1 and TRBJ1-1, the full variable domain is EAEVAQSPRYKITEKSQAVAFWCDPISGHATLYWYRQILGQGPELLVQFQDESVVDDSQLPKDRFSAERLKGVDSTLKIQPAELGDSAMYLCASIGENTEAFFGQGTRLTVV.

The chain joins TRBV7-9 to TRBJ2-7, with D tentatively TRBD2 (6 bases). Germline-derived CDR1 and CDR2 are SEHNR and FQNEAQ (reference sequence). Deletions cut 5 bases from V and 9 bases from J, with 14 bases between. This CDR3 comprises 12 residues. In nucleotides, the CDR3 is TGTGCCAGCAGCCACACGGGAGACGGGCAGTACTTC. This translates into CASSHTGDGQYF.

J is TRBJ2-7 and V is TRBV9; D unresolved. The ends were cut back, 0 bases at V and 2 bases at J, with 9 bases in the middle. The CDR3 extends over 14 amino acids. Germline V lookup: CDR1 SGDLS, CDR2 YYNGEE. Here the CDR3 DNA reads TGTGCCAGCAGCGTAGAGTACTATACCTACGAGCAGTACTTC. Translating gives CASSVEYYTYEQYF.

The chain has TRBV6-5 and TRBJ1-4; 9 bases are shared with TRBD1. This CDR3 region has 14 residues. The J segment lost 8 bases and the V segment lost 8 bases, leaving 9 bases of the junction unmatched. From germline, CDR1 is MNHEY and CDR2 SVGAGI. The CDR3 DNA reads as TGTGCCAGCGGGGTTTGGACAGGGGACGAAAAACTGTTTTTT. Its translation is CASGVWTGDEKLFF.

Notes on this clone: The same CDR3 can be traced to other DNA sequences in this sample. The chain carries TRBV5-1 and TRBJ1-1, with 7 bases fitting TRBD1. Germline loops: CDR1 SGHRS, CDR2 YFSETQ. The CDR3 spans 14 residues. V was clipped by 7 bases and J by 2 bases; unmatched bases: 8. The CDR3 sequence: CASRGQGGNTEAFF. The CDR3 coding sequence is TGCGCCAGCCGGGGCCAGGGGGGCAACACTGAAGCTTTCTTT.

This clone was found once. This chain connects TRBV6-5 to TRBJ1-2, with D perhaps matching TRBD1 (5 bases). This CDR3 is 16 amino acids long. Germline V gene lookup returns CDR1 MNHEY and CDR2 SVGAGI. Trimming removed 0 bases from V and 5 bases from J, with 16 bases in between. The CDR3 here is CASSYSYVRVGYGYTF. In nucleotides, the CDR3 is TGTGCCAGCAGTTACTCGTACGTCAGGGTTGGTTATGGCTACACCTTC.

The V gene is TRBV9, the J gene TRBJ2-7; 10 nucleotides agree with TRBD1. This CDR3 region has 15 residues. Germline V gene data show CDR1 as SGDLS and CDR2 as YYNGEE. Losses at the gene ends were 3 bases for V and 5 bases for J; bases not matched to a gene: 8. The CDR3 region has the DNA TGTGCCAGCAGCGCTCCTGGGACAGGGGCTGACGAGCAGTACTTC. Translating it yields CASSAPGTGADEQYF.

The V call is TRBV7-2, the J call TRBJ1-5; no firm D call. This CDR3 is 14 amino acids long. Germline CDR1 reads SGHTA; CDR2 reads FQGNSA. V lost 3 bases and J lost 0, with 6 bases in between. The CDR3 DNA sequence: TGTGCCAGCAGCTTGAGTTATAGCAATCAGCCCCAGCATTTT. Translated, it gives CASSLSYSNQPQHF.

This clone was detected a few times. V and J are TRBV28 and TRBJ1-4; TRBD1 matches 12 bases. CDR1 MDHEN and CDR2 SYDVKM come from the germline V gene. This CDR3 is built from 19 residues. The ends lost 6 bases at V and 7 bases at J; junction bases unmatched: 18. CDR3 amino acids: CASRGRDRGRGHAGEKLFF. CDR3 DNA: TGTGCCAGCAGAGGACGGGACAGGGGGCGAGGGCACGCAGGTGAAAAACTGTTTTTT.

CDR3: CASSLDREETQYF. CDR3 coding DNA: TGTGCCAGCAGCTTAGATCGTGAGGAGACCCAGTACTTC. The genes are TRBV11-2 and TRBJ2-5; no reliable D call. The V gene lost 0 bases and the J gene lost 5 bases, with 7 bases spanning the gap. Germline assignment: CDR1 SGHAT and CDR2 FQNNGV. This CDR3 region has 13 residues.

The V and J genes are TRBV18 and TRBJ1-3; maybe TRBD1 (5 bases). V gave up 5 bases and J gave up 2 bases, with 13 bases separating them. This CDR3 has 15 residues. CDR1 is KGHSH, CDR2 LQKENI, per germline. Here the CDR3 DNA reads TGTGCCAGCTCATCCGCAGGGAACACTGGAAACACCATATATTTT. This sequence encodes CASSSAGNTGNTIYF. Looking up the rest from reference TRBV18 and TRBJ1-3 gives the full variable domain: NAGVMQNPRHLVRRRGQEARLRCSPMKGHSHVYWYRQLPEEGLKFMVYLQKENIIDESGMPKERFSAEFPKEGPSILRIQQVVRGDSAAYFCASSSAGNTGNTIYFGEGSWLTVV.

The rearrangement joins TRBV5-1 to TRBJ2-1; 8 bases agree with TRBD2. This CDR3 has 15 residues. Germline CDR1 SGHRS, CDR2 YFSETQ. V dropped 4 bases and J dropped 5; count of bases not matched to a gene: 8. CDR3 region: CASSPTGGTNNEQFF. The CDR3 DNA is TGCGCCAGCAGCCCTACGGGGGGGACTAACAATGAGCAGTTCTTC.

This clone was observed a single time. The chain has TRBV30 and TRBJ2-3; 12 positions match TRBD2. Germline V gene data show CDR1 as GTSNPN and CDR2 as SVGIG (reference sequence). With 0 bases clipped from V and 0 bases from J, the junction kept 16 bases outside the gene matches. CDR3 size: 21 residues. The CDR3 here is CAWSVEFVMSSGGASTDTQYF. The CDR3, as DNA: TGTGCCTGGAGTGTAGAATTCGTGATGTCTAGCGGGGGGGCCAGCACAGATACGCAGTATTTT. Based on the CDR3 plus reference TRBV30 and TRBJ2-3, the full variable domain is SQTIHQWPATLVQPVGSPLSLECTVEGTSNPNLYWYRQAAGRGLQLLFYSVGIGQISSEVPQNLSASRPQDRQFILSSKKLLLSDSGFYLCAWSVEFVMSSGGASTDTQYFGPGTRLTVL.

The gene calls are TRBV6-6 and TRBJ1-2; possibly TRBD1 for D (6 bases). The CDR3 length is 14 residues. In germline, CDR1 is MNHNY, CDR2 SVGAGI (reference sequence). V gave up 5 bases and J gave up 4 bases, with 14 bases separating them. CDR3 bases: TGTGCCAGCAGTCCTTCTGACAGGCTCTATGGCTACACCTTC. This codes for CASSPSDRLYGYTF.

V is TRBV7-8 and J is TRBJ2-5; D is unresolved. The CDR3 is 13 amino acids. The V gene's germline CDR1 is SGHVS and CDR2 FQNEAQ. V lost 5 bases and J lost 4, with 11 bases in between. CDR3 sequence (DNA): TGTGCCAGCAGCCTCGGGTTAGTAGAGACCCAGTACTTC. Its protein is CASSLGLVETQYF.

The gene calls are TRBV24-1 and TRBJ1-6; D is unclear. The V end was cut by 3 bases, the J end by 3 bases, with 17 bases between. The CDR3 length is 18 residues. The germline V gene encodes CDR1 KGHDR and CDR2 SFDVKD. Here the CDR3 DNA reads TGTGCCACCAGTGATAGCCGGGATCGCTCGGGCTATAATTCACCCCTCCACTTT. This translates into CATSDSRDRSGYNSPLHF.